A selection of T cell receptor beta chains follows, all from one sample in a study of T cell responses to AZD1222 COVID-19 vaccine. TCRdb's table, derived via immunoSEQ multiplex PCR, lists solely in-frame clones and lacks some. The sample yields tens of thousands of clones, roughly 89% seen once. This specimen was peripheral blood, taken 28 days after the second AZD1222 dose. The source is an adult who received the AZD1222 COVID-19 vaccine. Both conserved end residues are part of each CDR3. D genes are given only for firm matches. Clone sizes are given selectively: once, few, many, or a class where the clone is expanded.

V gene	clone size	J gene	D gene	CDR3 protein	CDR3 DNA
TRBV5-4	-	TRBJ2-5	TRBD1	CASSLGGQGALETQYF	TGTGCCAGCAGCTTGGGGGGACAGGGGGCTTTAGAGACCCAGTACTTC
TRBV2	once	TRBJ2-7	TRBD2	CASSDLAGASYEQYF	TGTGCCAGCAGTGATCTAGCGGGAGCATCGTACGAGCAGTACTTC
TRBV19	-	TRBJ2-7	-	CASSIAGGSSHYEQYF	TGTGCCAGTAGTATAGCAGGGGGGAGCAGTCACTACGAGCAGTACTTC
TRBV5-1	-	TRBJ2-1	-	CASSLDVRGSYNEQFF	TGCGCCAGCAGCTTGGATGTCAGAGGCTCCTACAATGAGCAGTTCTTC
TRBV7-3	-	TRBJ1-6	TRBD1	CASTLGTEGSPLHF	TGTGCCAGCACCTTAGGGACAGAGGGCTCACCCCTCCACTTT
TRBV28	-	TRBJ1-4	TRBD1	CASTDTGAREKLFF	TGTGCCAGCACCGATACAGGGGCTAGGGAAAAACTGTTTTTT
TRBV9	once	TRBJ1-2	TRBD1	CASSPGGTAAHRYTF	TGTGCCAGTTCCCCTGGAGGGACAGCAGCCCATCGCTACACCTTC
TRBV2	-	TRBJ1-6	TRBD1	CASIQGGTGVSPLHF	TGTGCCAGCATCCAAGGCGGGACAGGGGTGTCACCCCTCCACTTT
TRBV5-1	once	TRBJ2-7	TRBD1	CASNTLQGQGAKYEQYF	TGCGCCAGCAACACACTTCAGGGACAGGGGGCGAAATACGAGCAGTACTTC
TRBV28	-	TRBJ2-7	-	CASTHTQGGYEQYF	TGTGCCAGCACGCACACCCAGGGGGGGTACGAGCAGTACTTC
TRBV5-4	-	TRBJ2-7	TRBD1	CASSSNRIGTAYEQYF	TGTGCCAGCAGCTCCAATCGGATCGGGACAGCCTACGAGCAGTACTTC
TRBV6-5	-	TRBJ1-1	-	CASRSPGQSDTEAFF	TGTGCCAGCAGATCCCCGGGCCAATCAGACACTGAAGCTTTCTTT
TRBV7-9	-	TRBJ2-6	-	CASSPQPGANVLTF	TGTGCCAGCAGCCCACAACCCGGGGCCAACGTCCTGACTTTC
TRBV6-6	once	TRBJ2-6	-	CASTLQLSGANVLTF	TGTGCCAGCACTTTACAGCTCTCTGGGGCCAACGTCCTGACTTTC
TRBV29-1	-	TRBJ2-1	TRBD2	CSVRTSPHNEQFF	TGCAGCGTTAGGACTAGCCCCCACAATGAGCAGTTCTTC
TRBV5-4	-	TRBJ2-3	TRBD2	CASSLGGLAGVVDTQYF	TGTGCCAGCAGCTTGGGGGGACTAGCGGGAGTTGTGGATACGCAGTATTTT
TRBV7-2	-	TRBJ2-7	TRBD2	CASSPPGAGNYEQYF	TGTGCCAGCAGCCCCCCGGGAGCGGGAAACTACGAGCAGTACTTC
TRBV7-9	-	TRBJ2-1	TRBD2	CASSSETSLANEQFF	TGTGCCAGCAGCTCAGAGACTAGCCTAGCCAATGAGCAGTTCTTC
TRBV6-5	few	TRBJ1-2	-	CASSKGGWDGYTF	TGTGCCAGCAGTAAGGGAGGGTGGGATGGCTACACCTTC
TRBV5-8	-	TRBJ2-7	TRBD2	CASRLAGTFDEQYF	TGTGCCAGCAGGCTAGCGGGAACTTTCGACGAGCAGTACTTC
TRBV12-5	once	TRBJ1-1	-	CASGLEPSTEAFF	TGTGCTAGTGGTTTGGAACCCTCCACTGAAGCTTTCTTT
TRBV5-8	-	TRBJ2-3	TRBD1	CASSLSTGGTDTQYF	TGTGCCAGCAGCTTGAGTACAGGGGGCACAGATACGCAGTATTTT
TRBV7-9	-	TRBJ1-4	-	CASSSLGGANEKLFF	TGTGCCAGCAGCTCCCTGGGGGGAGCTAATGAAAAACTGTTTTTT
TRBV19	once	TRBJ1-4	-	CASSIGGGNEKLFF	TGTGCCAGTAGTATCGGCGGGGGTAATGAAAAACTGTTTTTT
TRBV19	-	TRBJ2-3	-	CASSGNPGGGTDTQYF	TGTGCCAGTTCCGGTAATCCCGGGGGTGGCACAGATACGCAGTATTTT
TRBV4-3	-	TRBJ2-1	TRBD2	CASSQGPGLGDEQFF	TGCGCCAGCAGCCAAGGCCCGGGACTAGGGGATGAGCAGTTCTTC
TRBV9	-	TRBJ1-2	-	CASSVGHQDYGYTF	TGTGCCAGCAGCGTGGGACACCAAGACTATGGCTACACCTTC